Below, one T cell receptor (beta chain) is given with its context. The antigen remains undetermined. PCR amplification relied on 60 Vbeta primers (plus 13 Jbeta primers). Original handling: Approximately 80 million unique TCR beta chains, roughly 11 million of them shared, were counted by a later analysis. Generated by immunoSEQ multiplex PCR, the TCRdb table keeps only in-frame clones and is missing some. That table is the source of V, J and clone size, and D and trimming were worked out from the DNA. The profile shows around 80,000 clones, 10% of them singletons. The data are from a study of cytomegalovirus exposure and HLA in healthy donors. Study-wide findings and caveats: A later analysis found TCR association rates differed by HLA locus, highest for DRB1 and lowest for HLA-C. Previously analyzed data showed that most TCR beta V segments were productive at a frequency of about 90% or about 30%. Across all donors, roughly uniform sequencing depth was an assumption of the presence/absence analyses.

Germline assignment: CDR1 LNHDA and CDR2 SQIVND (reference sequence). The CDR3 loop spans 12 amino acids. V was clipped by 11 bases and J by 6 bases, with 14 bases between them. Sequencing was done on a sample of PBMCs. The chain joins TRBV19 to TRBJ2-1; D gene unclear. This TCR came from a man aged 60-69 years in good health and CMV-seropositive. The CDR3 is CAASGYGNEQFF. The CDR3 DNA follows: TGTGCCGCTAGTGGGTACGGCAATGAGCAGTTCTTC.